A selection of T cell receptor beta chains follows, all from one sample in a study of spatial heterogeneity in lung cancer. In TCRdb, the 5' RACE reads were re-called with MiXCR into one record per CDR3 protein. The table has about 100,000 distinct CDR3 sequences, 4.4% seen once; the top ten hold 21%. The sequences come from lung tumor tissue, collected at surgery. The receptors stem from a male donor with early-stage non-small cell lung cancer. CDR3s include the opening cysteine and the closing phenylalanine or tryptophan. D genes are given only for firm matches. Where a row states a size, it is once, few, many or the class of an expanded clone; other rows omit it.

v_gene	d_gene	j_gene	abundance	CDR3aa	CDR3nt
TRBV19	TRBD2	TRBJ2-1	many	CASSMSAGAGNEQFF	TGTGCCAGTAGTATGAGCGCGGGAGCGGGAAATGAGCAGTTCTTC
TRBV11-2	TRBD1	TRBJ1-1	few	CASSLYFTGGTEAFF	TGTGCCAGCAGCTTATATTTTACAGGGGGTACTGAAGCTTTCTTT
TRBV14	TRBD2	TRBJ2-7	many	CASSHESGGPIYEQYF	TGTGCCAGCAGCCACGAATCGGGAGGGCCTATCTACGAGCAGTACTTC
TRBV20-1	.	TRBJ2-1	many	CSARVLFASAPDEQFF	TGCAGTGCTAGAGTTCTATTTGCCTCGGCCCCCGATGAGCAGTTCTTC
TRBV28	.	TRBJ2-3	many	CASSLAGGGTDTQYF	TGTGCCAGCAGTTTAGCAGGTGGTGGCACAGATACGCAGTATTTT
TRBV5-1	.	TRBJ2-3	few	CASSLAVQLDTDTQYF	TGCGCCAGCAGCTTGGCCGTACAGTTGGACACAGATACGCAGTATTTT
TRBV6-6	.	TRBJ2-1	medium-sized	CASSSLGEQFF	TGTGCCAGCAGTTCCCTGGGTGAGCAGTTCTTC
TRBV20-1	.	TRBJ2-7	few	CSAQTGSLYEQYF	TGCAGTGCTCAAACAGGGTCTCTCTACGAGCAGTACTTC
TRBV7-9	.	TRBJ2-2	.	CASQTGEPFF	TGTGCCAGCCAAACCGGGGAGCCGTTTTTT
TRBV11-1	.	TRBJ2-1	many	CASSAGSGVSNEQFF	TGTGCCAGCAGCGCGGGTTCGGGAGTCAGCAATGAGCAGTTCTTC
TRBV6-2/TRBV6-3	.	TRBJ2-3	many	CASTLFPGSTSTDTQYF	TGTGCCAGCACCCTATTCCCAGGCTCGACTAGCACAGATACGCAGTATTTT
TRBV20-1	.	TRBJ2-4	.	CSATPDRNIQYF	TGCAGTGCCACCCCCGATCGAAACATTCAGTACTTC
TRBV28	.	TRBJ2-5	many	CASGENQETQYF	TGTGCCAGCGGGGAAAACCAAGAGACCCAGTACTTC
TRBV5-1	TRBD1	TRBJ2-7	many	CASSLVGTGGEQYF	TGCGCCAGCAGCTTGGTCGGGACAGGGGGCGAACAGTACTTC
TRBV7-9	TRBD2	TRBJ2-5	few	CASSLSGRGEIQYF	TGTGCCAGCAGCTTAAGCGGGAGGGGAGAGATCCAGTACTTC
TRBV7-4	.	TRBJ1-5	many	CASSPRGGGNQPQHF	TGTGCCAGCAGTCCCCGGGGGGGCGGCAATCAGCCCCAGCATTTT
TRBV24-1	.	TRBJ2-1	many	CATSDRDRAGRNEQFF	TGTGCCACCAGTGACCGGGACCGTGCGGGGAGGAATGAGCAGTTCTTC
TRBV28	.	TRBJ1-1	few	CASTWGMEAFF	TGTGCCAGCACCTGGGGGATGGAGGCTTTCTTT
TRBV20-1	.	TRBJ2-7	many	CSARGTPSSYEQYF	TGCAGTGCTAGAGGGACTCCGAGCTCCTACGAGCAGTACTTC
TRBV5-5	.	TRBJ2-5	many	CASSSIVGTGETQYF	TGTGCCAGCAGCTCAATTGTAGGGACGGGCGAGACCCAGTACTTC